Each of the 22 T cell receptor beta chains below was sequenced from the same sample in a study of identical twins. TCRdb re-derived calls from the 5' RACE reads in MiXCR, one entry per CDR3 protein. The sample has roughly 490,000 distinct CDR3 sequences, roughly an eighth seen once. The same sample was also used in a study of yellow fever vaccine responses in identical twins.

Material for sequencing was CD4+ T cells sorted from blood. The origin of the receptors is a woman between 18 and 29 years old in good health.

This clonotype was seen ten or more times. This rearrangement joins TRBV3-1 to TRBJ2-1, with 12 bases identical to TRBD2. This CDR3 has 16 amino acids. Trimming removed 1 base from V and 6 bases from J; junction bases left unmatched: 4. CDR1 and CDR2 (germline): LGHDT, YNNKEL (reference sequence). This CDR3 reads CASSQVLAGGTNEQFF. The DNA for the CDR3 is TGTGCCAGCAGCCAAGTACTAGCGGGGGGCACCAATGAGCAGTTCTTC.

The V call is TRBV5-1, the J call TRBJ2-7, with D perhaps matching TRBD1 or TRBD2 (5 bases each). This CDR3 is 12 amino acids long. From germline, CDR1 is SGHRS and CDR2 YFSETQ. Trimming pared 5 bases from V and 5 bases from J, leaving 11 bases between. The CDR3 nucleotides read TGCGCCAGCAGAGGGGACGTCCACGAGCAGTACTTC. Its translation is CASRGDVHEQYF.

This clonotype was seen more than once but under ten times. The J gene is TRBJ1-4, the V gene TRBV12-3 or TRBV12-4; 7 nucleotides agree with TRBD1. This CDR3 region has 15 residues. V lost 5 bases and J lost 4; bases outside the gene matches: 7. This CDR3 reads CASSKTGSGNEKLFF. CDR3 in DNA: TGTGCCAGCAGTAAGACAGGGTCGGGTAATGAAAAACTGTTTTTT.

This clonotype has just a few counts. The V gene is TRBV20-1, the J gene TRBJ2-5; either TRBD1 or TRBD2 may supply D (6 bases each). V was trimmed by 6 bases and J by 5 bases, leaving 19 bases between them. The germline V gene has CDR1 DFQATT and CDR2 SNEGSKA (reference sequence). The CDR3 sequence is 14 residues long. The CDR3 here is CSAPPTGRYETQYF. For the CDR3, the DNA is TGCAGTGCCCCGCCCACAGGGAGGTACGAGACCCAGTACTTC.

V and J are TRBV5-6 and TRBJ2-7, with D hard to call. The V gene lost 4 bases and the J gene lost 4 bases, with 6 bases spanning the gap. Looked up from germline, CDR1 is SGHDT and CDR2 is YYEEEE. This CDR3 is built from 11 residues. Here the CDR3 reads CASSVQYEQYF. CDR3 DNA sequence: TGTGCCAGCAGCGTTCAGTACGAGCAGTACTTC.

This clonotype was seen a handful of times. V usage is TRBV3-1 and J usage is TRBJ1-6, with a possible D match to TRBD1 (6 bases). Per the germline V gene, CDR1 is LGHDT and CDR2 is YNNKEL (reference sequence). The CDR3 sequence is 15 residues long. Trimming stripped 4 bases from V and 5 bases from J, with 12 bases between. The DNA for the CDR3 is TGTGCCAGCAGCCCCCGACAGGATGATAATTCACCCCTCCACTTT. This translates into CASSPRQDDNSPLHF.

The chain employs TRBV6-2 or TRBV6-3 and TRBJ2-1; 10 nucleotides align to TRBD1. Germline loops: CDR1 MNHEY, CDR2 SVGEGT. The CDR3 length is 14 residues. V shed 5 bases and J 10 bases; nucleotides not matched to a gene: 8. In DNA, the CDR3 is TGTGCCAGCAGTAAGGGACAGGGGAAGGAGGAGCAGTTCTTC. Translated, it gives CASSKGQGKEEQFF.

This clonotype showed up many times. This chain links TRBV12-3 or TRBV12-4 with TRBJ1-1; D gene ambiguous. This CDR3 comprises 13 residues. Trimming removed 2 bases from V and 3 bases from J, with 7 bases in between. CDR3 residues: CASSLPTDTEAFF. The CDR3 region has the DNA TGTGCCAGCAGTTTACCCACCGACACTGAAGCTTTCTTT.

The V call is TRBV11-2, the J call TRBJ1-3, with D possibly matching TRBD1 (5 bases). V dropped 7 bases and J dropped 4 bases, with 14 bases sitting between them. Germline V CDR1 and CDR2: SGHAT, FQNNGV. The CDR3 has 14 amino acids. The CDR3 protein is CASTLGRGGNTIYF. DNA for the CDR3: TGTGCCAGCACGTTAGGCCGGGGCGGAAACACCATATATTTT.

This clonotype has only a few counts. The V gene is TRBV11-3, the J gene TRBJ2-2; TRBD2 aligns across 8 bases. Germline CDR1 SGHNT, CDR2 YENEEA. This CDR3 is built from 16 residues. The V gene end was trimmed by 3 bases and the J gene end by 5 bases; junction bases not matched to a gene: 8. The CDR3 DNA sequence: TGTGCCAGCAGCTTGATAGCGGGGCCGCGAACCGGGGAGCTGTTTTTT. Encoded protein: CASSLIAGPRTGELFF.

This clonotype has at least ten counts. The chain carries TRBV10-3 and TRBJ2-4, with 10 bases fitting TRBD2. The CDR3 loop spans 14 amino acids. Germline trimming cut 10 bases from V and 7 bases from J; bases unmatched to any gene: 10. CDR1 ENHRY and CDR2 SYGVKD come from the germline V gene. DNA for the CDR3: TGTGCCAGCGAAGCGGGAGGGTCTACGAACATTCAGTACTTC. Its translation: CASEAGGSTNIQYF.

This chain joins TRBV11-2 and TRBJ2-5; no reliable D call. V gave up 1 base and J gave up 5 bases, with 8 bases separating them. The CDR3 runs 13 residues. Germline CDR1 reads SGHAT; CDR2 reads FQNNGV. The CDR3 sequence is CASSLGERETQYF. CDR3 sequence (DNA): TGTGCCAGCAGCTTAGGGGAACGGGAGACCCAGTACTTC.

The V gene is TRBV28, the J gene TRBJ1-1; the match to TRBD1 covers 7 bases. CDR1 is MDHEN, CDR2 SYDVKM, per germline. J gave up 4 bases and V 6 bases, and 5 bases lay outside the gene matches. This CDR3 is 13 amino acids long. The CDR3 nucleotides are TGTGCCAGCAGCCCTGGACAGGTCACTGAAGCTTTCTTT. Protein: CASSPGQVTEAFF.

This clonotype was counted many times. The rearrangement joins TRBV18 to TRBJ2-4, with a possible D match to TRBD1 (6 bases). The CDR3 loop spans 17 amino acids. Germline V gene sequence: CDR1 KGHSH, CDR2 LQKENI. V lost 6 bases and J 2 bases, leaving 20 bases between the germline ends. Written as DNA, the CDR3 is TGTGCCAGCTCGCCCTCGGCAGGGGCGAGACCCAAAAACATTCAGTACTTC. The encoded protein is CASSPSAGARPKNIQYF.

In this sample, this clonotype turned up many times. The gene calls are TRBV29-1 and TRBJ2-3; 7 nucleotides align to TRBD1. Germline V CDR1 and CDR2: SQVTM, ANQGSEA. This CDR3 has 13 residues. V was clipped by 7 bases and J by 2 bases; unmatched bases: 6. The chain's CDR3 is CSGSTGPTDTQYF. The DNA of the CDR3 is TGCAGCGGTTCGACAGGGCCCACAGATACGCAGTATTTT.

The chain couples TRBV14 to TRBJ2-3; 7 nucleotides line up with TRBD2. Per the germline V gene, CDR1 is SGHDN and CDR2 is FVKESK. J was trimmed by 5 bases and V by 4 bases; bases with no gene match: 6. The CDR3 has 14 residues. The CDR3 here is CASSPGLVVDTQYF. Written as DNA, the CDR3 is TGTGCCAGCAGCCCCGGACTAGTGGTAGATACGCAGTATTTT.

This clonotype came up many times. The V call is TRBV12-3 or TRBV12-4, the J call TRBJ2-1; 10 nucleotides match TRBD2. With V trimmed by 3 bases and J by 10 bases, 9 bases remained unmatched. The CDR3 runs to 15 residues. CDR3 coding DNA: TGTGCCAGCAGTTTTCTAGGACTAGCGGAGCCGGAGCAGTTCTTC. Amino acids: CASSFLGLAEPEQFF.

The chain uses TRBV20-1 and TRBJ1-6; 8 positions agree with TRBD1. The ends lost 5 bases at V and 8 bases at J; junction bases unmatched: 5. Germline CDR1 reads DFQATT; CDR2 reads SNEGSKA (reference sequence). The CDR3 has 13 amino acids. This CDR3 reads CSALTGEDSPLHF. The CDR3 DNA sequence: TGCAGTGCTTTGACAGGGGAGGATTCACCCCTCCACTTT.

This clonotype was seen a few times. The gene calls are TRBV20-1 and TRBJ1-2; D may be TRBD1 (5 bases). From germline, CDR1 is DFQATT and CDR2 SNEGSKA (reference sequence). Trimming removed 6 bases from V and 2 bases from J, with 13 bases in between. The CDR3 has 13 amino acids. The CDR3 spells CSAGGGLNYGYTF. CDR3 bases: TGCAGTGCCGGGGGAGGACTCAACTATGGCTACACCTTC.

The genes are TRBV5-1 and TRBJ2-6; D possibly corresponds to TRBD1 (5 bases). Germline CDR1 SGHRS, CDR2 YFSETQ. V dropped 0 bases and J dropped 2 bases, with 15 bases sitting between them. CDR3 size: 18 residues. This CDR3 reads CASSLGQWVIAGANVLTF. The CDR3 DNA is TGCGCCAGCAGCTTGGGACAGTGGGTAATAGCTGGGGCCAACGTCCTGACTTTC. Variable domain in full (rest from reference TRBV5-1 and TRBJ2-6): KAGVTQTPRYLIKTRGQQVTLSCSPISGHRSVSWYQQTPGQGLQFLFEYFSETQRNKGNFPGRFSGRQFSNSRSEMNVSTLELGDSALYLCASSLGQWVIAGANVLTFGAGSRLTVL.

The rearrangement uses TRBV18 and TRBJ2-7; 8 positions match TRBD2. The CDR3 is 14 residues long. CDR1 and CDR2 (germline): KGHSH, LQKENI. The J segment lost 3 bases and the V segment lost 6 bases, leaving 7 bases of the junction unmatched. CDR3 sequence: CASSRGGQDYEQYF. The DNA of the CDR3 is TGTGCCAGCTCTCGGGGGGGCCAGGACTACGAGCAGTACTTC.

This clonotype was counted between two and nine times. J is TRBJ2-7 and V is TRBV27, with 7 bases matching TRBD2. Germline CDR1 is MNHEY and CDR2 is SMNVEV (reference sequence). This CDR3 region has 16 residues. Trimming removed 6 bases from V and 2 bases from J; junction bases left unmatched: 13. This CDR3 reads CASSREEPNTPYEQYF. CDR3 DNA: TGTGCCAGCAGCCGGGAGGAGCCTAATACTCCCTACGAGCAGTACTTC.